Reported below is one T cell receptor (beta chain). Its antigen remains unknown. This sample is part of a study of blood T cells in healthy people across ages. Study results and limitations: A greater number of naive CD4+ cells and higher diversity distinguished long-lived donors from aged donors.

V was clipped by 5 bases and J by 5 bases, with 22 bases between them. Per germline, CDR1 MNHEY and CDR2 SMNVEV (reference sequence). The CDR3 contains 16 residues. With a J-beta primer mix and a sample-barcoded 5' primer, a second PCR ran 7 to 11 cycles. Each TCR beta cDNA got a 12-nucleotide random molecular identifier. TCRdb fed the 5' RACE reads into MiXCR, producing one record per CDR3 protein. Of over a million distinct CDR3 sequences detected, roughly two fifths appear once; the ten largest clones hold approximately 4%. Donors ranged from about 6 to 95 years old and were healthy Caucasians in Russia.

This chain uses TRBV27 with TRBJ2-7; perhaps TRBD2 as D (7 bases). This receptor was identified in a woman between 18 and 29 years old in good health. Input material: blood. The CDR3 loop reads CASSPTGLRESHEQYF. The CDR3 DNA sequence: TGTGCCAGCAGTCCCACAGGGTTGCGGGAGTCCCACGAGCAGTACTTC.